This T cell receptor (beta chain) was sequenced for a study of cytomegalovirus exposure and HLA in healthy donors. With respect to this clone: Its specificity is unknown.

The PCR employed 60 Vbeta primers together with 13 Jbeta primers. Assay: immunoSEQ multiplex PCR; the TCRdb copy retains only in-frame clones and omits some. The sample spans approximately 120,000 clones; the ten largest clones claim about 2.5%. Findings and caveats of the study: It has been reported that TCR beta sequences accurately predicted the HLA-A and HLA-B alleles of most subjects.

Donors showed nominal health when sampled, although they likely had unrecorded immune exposures. The TCR was taken from a man aged 25 to 40 in good health and CMV-seronegative. The specimen was PBMCs.

The CDR3 here is CASRTGGASYEQYF. In DNA, the CDR3 is TGTGCCAGCCGAACAGGGGGCGCTTCCTACGAGCAGTACTTC. The chain recombines TRBV2 with TRBJ2-7; 9 bases map to TRBD1. The germline V gene has CDR1 SNHLY and CDR2 FYNNEI. This CDR3 has 14 amino acids. V shed 8 bases and J 1 base; nucleotides not matched to a gene: 6. The variable domain in full, completed from reference TRBV2 and TRBJ2-7, reads EPEVTQTPSHQVTQMGQEVILRCVPISNHLYFYWYRQILGQKVEFLVSFYNNEISEKSEIFDDQFSVERPDGSNFTLKIRSTKLEDSAMYFCASRTGGASYEQYFGPGTRLTVT.